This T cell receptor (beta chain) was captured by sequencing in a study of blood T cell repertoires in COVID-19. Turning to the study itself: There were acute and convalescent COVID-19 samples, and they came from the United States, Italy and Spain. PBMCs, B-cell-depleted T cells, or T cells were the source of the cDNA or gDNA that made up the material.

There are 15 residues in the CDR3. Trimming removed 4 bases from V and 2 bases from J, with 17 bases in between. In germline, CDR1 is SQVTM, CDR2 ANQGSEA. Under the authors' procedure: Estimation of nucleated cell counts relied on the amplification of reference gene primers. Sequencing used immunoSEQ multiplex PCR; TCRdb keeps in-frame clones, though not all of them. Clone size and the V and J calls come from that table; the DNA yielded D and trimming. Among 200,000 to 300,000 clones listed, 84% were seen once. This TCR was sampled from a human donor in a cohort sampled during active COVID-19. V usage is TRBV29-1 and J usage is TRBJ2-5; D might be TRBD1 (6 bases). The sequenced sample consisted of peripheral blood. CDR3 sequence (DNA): TGCAGCGTTGGGGGGTCGGGACACCAACAAGAGACCCAGTACTTC. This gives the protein CSVGGSGHQQETQYF.